These 28 T cell receptor beta chains share one sample of origin, sequenced in a study of blood T cell repertoires in COVID-19. Assay used: immunoSEQ multiplex PCR; TCRdb lists only in-frame clones, some missing. The data show more than 350,000 clones, with about 88% seen just once and roughly 1.4% held by the top ten. Sequencing was done on a sample of PBMCs or T cells enriched from blood (not recorded which). The receptors were sampled from a woman aged 18-35 years who had been exposed to COVID-19.

For this clone: Other DNA sequences within the sample encode an identical CDR3. This chain's CDR3 is CASSLTGSSYEQYF. CDR3 coding DNA: TGCGCCAGCAGCTTGACGGGGAGCTCCTACGAGCAGTACTTC. This rearrangement joins TRBV5-1 to TRBJ2-7; tentatively, D is TRBD2 (5 bases). Trimming took 1 base from V and 0 from J, leaving 8 bases between them. The CDR3 consists of 14 residues. CDR1 SGHRS and CDR2 YFSETQ come from the germline V gene. Full variable domain (remainder filled in from reference TRBV5-1 and TRBJ2-7): KAGVTQTPRYLIKTRGQQVTLSCSPISGHRSVSWYQQTPGQGLQFLFEYFSETQRNKGNFPGRFSGRQFSNSRSEMNVSTLELGDSALYLCASSLTGSSYEQYFGPGTRLTVT.

V gene TRBV28 combines with J gene TRBJ1-2; no reliable D call. Germline lookup yields CDR1 MDHEN and CDR2 SYDVKM. V lost 5 bases, J lost 4 bases, and 23 bases lay in between. This CDR3 contains 17 residues. Here the CDR3 DNA reads TGTGCCAGCAGTCATAGGACTGCCCGAGGTCCTACCTATGGCTACACCTTC. Protein product: CASSHRTARGPTYGYTF.

The chain couples TRBV7-3 to TRBJ2-2; TRBD2 aligns across 8 bases. The V gene's germline CDR1 is SGHTA and CDR2 FQGTGA. The V segment lost 7 bases and the J segment 3 bases; nucleotides outside the gene matches: 4. There are 14 residues in the CDR3. Written as DNA, the CDR3 is TGTGCCAGCAACCCGGGACTAGACACCGGGGAGCTGTTTTTT. As protein: CASNPGLDTGELFF. Full variable domain (missing parts from reference TRBV7-3 and TRBJ2-2): GAGVSQTPSNKVTEKGKYVELRCDPISGHTALYWYRQSLGQGPEFLIYFQGTGAADDSGLPNDRFFAVRPEGSVSTLKIQRTERGDSAVYLCASNPGLDTGELFFGEGSRLTVL.

The J gene is TRBJ2-2, the V gene TRBV5-4; TRBD1 agrees at 8 bases. The germline gives CDR1 SGHNT, CDR2 YYREEE (reference sequence). The CDR3 is made up of 16 amino acids. The V segment lost 1 base and the J segment 2 bases; nucleotides outside the gene matches: 4. CDR3 region: CASSLLGQGNTGELFF. As DNA, the CDR3 is TGTGCCAGCAGCTTGCTCGGACAGGGTAACACCGGGGAGCTGTTTTTT.

This rearrangement joins TRBV6-2 or TRBV6-3 to TRBJ2-1; no clear D. Between the trimmed V and J ends, which lost 2 bases and 5 bases, there was a span of 7 bases. Germline-derived CDR1 and CDR2 are MNHEY and SVGEGT. The CDR3 has 13 amino acids. In DNA form, the CDR3 reads TGTGCCAGCAGTTACGCGCCAAACAATGAGCAGTTCTTC. This translates into CASSYAPNNEQFF.

This chain connects TRBV6-4 to TRBJ1-6; D not resolved. The V and J ends lost 7 bases and 7 bases respectively, with 11 bases between them. The CDR3 runs 13 residues. Looked up from germline, CDR1 is MRHNA and CDR2 is SNTAGT. DNA of the CDR3: TGTGCCAGCACCTACGGGGTAAATTCACCCCTCCACTTT. It specifies CASTYGVNSPLHF.

The chain joins TRBV4-2 to TRBJ2-7, with D maybe TRBD2 (5 bases). Germline-derived CDR1 and CDR2 are LGHNA and YNFKEQ. V lost 0 bases and J lost 0, with 12 bases in between. The CDR3 is 16 amino acids. The CDR3 spells CASSQDREGYSYEQYF. DNA for the CDR3: TGTGCCAGCAGCCAAGATCGCGAGGGCTACTCCTACGAGCAGTACTTC.

The chain couples TRBV7-8 to TRBJ2-7, with TRBD1 matching 10 bases. Germline values: CDR1 SGHVS, CDR2 FQNEAQ. The CDR3 is made up of 15 amino acids. Trimming took 3 bases from V and 4 from J; bases not matched to a gene: 6. CDR3 DNA sequence: TGTGCCAGCAGCTTCAGCCGGGACAGGGGATACGAGCAGTACTTC. Protein: CASSFSRDRGYEQYF.

The chain uses TRBV12-3 or TRBV12-4 and TRBJ1-2, with D possibly matching TRBD1 (5 bases). This CDR3 is built from 11 residues. V shed 5 bases and J shed 8 bases, with 9 bases lying between them. CDR3 protein: CASSPGRGYTF. The CDR3, as DNA: TGTGCCAGCAGTCCAGGGCGAGGCTACACCTTC.

This chain connects TRBV27 to TRBJ1-5; 7 bases are shared with TRBD1. CDR3 length equals 15 residues. The V segment lost 3 bases and the J segment 6 bases; nucleotides outside the gene matches: 8. Germline V gene sequence: CDR1 MNHEY, CDR2 SMNVEV (reference sequence). The CDR3 DNA sequence: TGTGCCAGCAGTTTCTTGACAGGGCGAGGTCAGCCCCAGCATTTT. This encodes CASSFLTGRGQPQHF.

This chain joins TRBV27 and TRBJ2-2; 11 nucleotides line up with TRBD1. The V gene's germline CDR1 is MNHEY and CDR2 SMNVEV (reference sequence). The CDR3 loop spans 15 amino acids. The J segment lost 4 bases and the V segment lost 5 bases, leaving 3 bases of the junction unmatched. The CDR3 DNA is TGTGCCAGCAGTGAGGACAGGGGGCTCACCGGGGAGCTGTTTTTT. Protein: CASSEDRGLTGELFF.

This rearrangement joins TRBV28 to TRBJ2-5; TRBD1 matches at 7 bases. The CDR3 is made up of 15 amino acids. From germline, CDR1 is MDHEN and CDR2 SYDVKM. The V and J ends lost 5 bases and 6 bases, in that order; junction bases with no gene match: 12. The DNA for the CDR3 is TGTGCCAGCAGTCTAGGACAGGTTGGGGCGAAGACCCAGTACTTC. It codes for CASSLGQVGAKTQYF.

This clone has a single count. J is TRBJ2-1 and V is TRBV3-1 (or the pseudogene TRBV3-2), with 7 nucleotides matching TRBD2. The V and J ends lost 3 bases and 2 bases, in that order; junction bases with no gene match: 4. Per germline, CDR1 LGHDT and CDR2 YNNKEL (reference sequence). This CDR3 comprises 15 residues. The CDR3 coding sequence is TGTGCCAGCAGCCACCAGCGGGGTACCTACAATGAGCAGTTCTTC. Translation: CASSHQRGTYNEQFF.

About this clone itself: Since a much larger clone is just one base distant, this may be a read error. The V gene is TRBV11-3, the J gene TRBJ2-1; no definite D call. V was shortened by 1 base and J by 0 bases, with 7 bases between the two germline ends. The germline CDR1 and CDR2 sequences are SGHNT and YENEEA. The CDR3 contains 15 residues. CDR3 amino acids: CASSLGHGSYNEQFF. In DNA, the CDR3 is TGTGCCAGCAGCTTAGGGCATGGCTCCTACAATGAGCAGTTCTTC.

V gene TRBV4-1 combines with J gene TRBJ2-5, with 9 bases aligning to TRBD2. Trimming cost V 8 bases and J 5 bases; bases outside gene matches: 9. CDR3 length equals 14 residues. Germline V gene sequence: CDR1 MGHRA, CDR2 YSYEKL. CDR3 loop: CASRRVAGVETQYF. CDR3 nucleotide sequence: TGCGCCAGCCGGAGAGTAGCGGGAGTGGAGACCCAGTACTTC.

This chain links TRBV5-1 with TRBJ1-6, with D perhaps matching TRBD1 (5 bases). This CDR3 is 16 amino acids long. V gave up 5 bases and J gave up 9 bases, with 21 bases separating them. Germline CDR1 is SGHRS and CDR2 is YFSETQ. The chain's CDR3 is CASSSDGLQVRSPLHF. Written as DNA, the CDR3 is TGCGCCAGCAGTTCGGACGGGCTACAGGTCCGTTCACCCCTCCACTTT. Full variable domain (missing parts from reference TRBV5-1 and TRBJ1-6): KAGVTQTPRYLIKTRGQQVTLSCSPISGHRSVSWYQQTPGQGLQFLFEYFSETQRNKGNFPGRFSGRQFSNSRSEMNVSTLELGDSALYLCASSSDGLQVRSPLHFGNGTRLTVT.

The V call is TRBV5-1, the J call TRBJ2-5; the match to TRBD2 covers 8 bases. CDR1 SGHRS and CDR2 YFSETQ come from the germline V gene. The CDR3 extends over 16 amino acids. After removal of 1 base from V and 5 bases from J, the junction contained 10 bases not matched to a gene. CDR3 residues: CASSLSTGGPWETQYF. For the CDR3, the DNA is TGCGCCAGCAGCTTGAGTACGGGGGGGCCCTGGGAGACCCAGTACTTC.

This clone was recorded only once. V usage is TRBV28 and J usage is TRBJ1-1, with 9 bases lining up with TRBD1. The J segment lost 10 bases and the V segment lost 7 bases, leaving 4 bases of the junction unmatched. Germline CDR1 and CDR2: MDHEN and SYDVKM. The CDR3 length is 11 residues. As DNA, the CDR3 is TGTGCCAGCATTCGACAGGGGGGAGCTTTCTTT. As protein: CASIRQGGAFF.

The chain is built from TRBV4-1 and TRBJ2-1; 10 bases fit TRBD2. The germline V gene has CDR1 MGHRA and CDR2 YSYEKL. After removal of 0 bases from V and 9 bases from J, the junction contained 14 bases not matched to a gene. The CDR3 covers 18 residues. The CDR3 region has the DNA TGCGCCAGCAGCCAAGAGTCCCTCCTAGCGGGAGAAAGAATTGAGCAGTTCTTC. Its protein is CASSQESLLAGERIEQFF.

J is TRBJ1-1 and V is TRBV7-2; TRBD1 is a possible D gene (5 bases). In germline, CDR1 is SGHTA, CDR2 FQGNSA. V lost 1 base and J 8 bases, leaving 14 bases between the germline ends. CDR3 length: 14 amino acids. CDR3: CASSLVDTMLEAFF. The CDR3, as DNA: TGTGCCAGCAGCTTAGTGGACACGATGCTAGAAGCTTTCTTT.

This clone has only one observation. The chain carries TRBV4-3 and TRBJ1-1; the D gene is possibly TRBD1 (6 bases). Trimming cost V 0 bases and J 0 bases, with 20 bases left between them. Germline-derived CDR1 and CDR2 are LGHNA and YSLEER. The CDR3 is 19 residues long. As DNA, the CDR3 is TGCGCCAGCAGCCAAGATCTGGGGGGCGCGGGGGGCATGAACACTGAAGCTTTCTTT. Translation: CASSQDLGGAGGMNTEAFF.

This clone was seen a single time. This chain connects TRBV20-1 to TRBJ2-7, with D unresolved. Germline CDR1 is DFQATT and CDR2 is SNEGSKA (reference sequence). The CDR3 spans 12 residues. Trimming pared 3 bases from V and 2 bases from J, leaving 8 bases between. CDR3 protein: CSASQQAYEQYF. As DNA, the CDR3 is TGCAGTGCTAGTCAACAAGCCTACGAGCAGTACTTC.

The chain links TRBV25-1 to TRBJ2-5, with TRBD1 matching over 7 bases. The trim removed 8 bases at V and 5 bases at J, leaving 14 bases unmatched. The length of the CDR3 is 15 residues. The germline gives CDR1 MGHDK, CDR2 SYGVNS. The CDR3 DNA is TGTGCCAGCGGTACCGGAACAGGGGTCATTGAGACCCAGTACTTC. Its protein product is CASGTGTGVIETQYF.

This chain links TRBV19 with TRBJ2-1; tentatively, D is TRBD2 (6 bases). The CDR3 covers 16 residues. Trimming shortened V by 1 base and J by 4 bases, and 14 bases separated the two germline ends. Germline lookup yields CDR1 LNHDA and CDR2 SQIVND (reference sequence). The CDR3 loop is CASSIVGREGYNEQFF. CDR3 in DNA: TGTGCCAGTAGTATAGTTGGGCGGGAAGGATACAATGAGCAGTTCTTC.

J is TRBJ2-7 and V is TRBV6-5, with D tentatively TRBD2 (6 bases). Between the trimmed V and J ends, which lost 0 bases and 2 bases, there was a span of 8 bases. The CDR3 has 14 amino acids. Germline V gives CDR1 MNHEY, CDR2 SVGAGI. The DNA for the CDR3 is TGTGCCAGCAGTTACTCGGGGAGGACCTACGAGCAGTACTTC. Its translation: CASSYSGRTYEQYF.

This rearrangement joins TRBV3-1 (or the pseudogene TRBV3-2) to TRBJ1-1; D uncertain. The V end was cut by 2 bases, the J end by 4 bases, with 11 bases between. Germline values: CDR1 LGHDT, CDR2 YNNKEL (reference sequence). The CDR3 sequence is 14 residues long. CDR3 in amino acids: CASSQSTGSTEAFF. CDR3 sequence (DNA): TGTGCCAGCAGCCAATCAACCGGGTCCACTGAAGCTTTCTTT.

This chain's CDR3 is CASSDRSYNSPLHF. CDR3 nucleotides: TGTGCCAGCAGTGATCGCTCCTATAATTCACCCCTCCACTTT. The chain carries TRBV6-1 and TRBJ1-6; D is uncertain. V was shortened by 3 bases and J by 0 bases, with 3 bases between the two germline ends. Germline-derived CDR1 and CDR2 are MNHNS and SASEGT. The CDR3 is 14 residues long.

The chain joins TRBV7-7 to TRBJ2-1; 7 bases align to TRBD1. J lost 8 bases, V lost 0 bases, and 7 bases had no gene match. The germline gives CDR1 SSHAT, CDR2 FNYEAQ (reference sequence). The CDR3 totals 15 residues. The CDR3 spells CASSLAAGGFDEQFF. Here the CDR3 DNA reads TGTGCCAGCAGCTTAGCTGCAGGGGGTTTCGATGAGCAGTTCTTC.